This T cell receptor beta chain was identified in a study of blood T cell repertoires in COVID-19. Study-wide context: The United States, Italy and Spain provided the acute and convalescent COVID-19 samples. The analysed material was cDNA or gDNA that came from T cells, B-cell-depleted T cells, or PBMCs.

In the original analysis: By means of reference gene primer amplification, nucleated cell counts were estimated. TCRdb keeps only in-frame clones here, not all; method: immunoSEQ multiplex PCR. V and J calls and clone size are as listed in that table; D and trimming were resolved from the DNA. The repertoire holds 60,000 to 65,000 clones, with around 76% as singletons. The CDR3 loop spans 17 amino acids. Germline trimming cut 4 bases from V and 1 base from J; bases unmatched to any gene: 11. Per the germline V gene, CDR1 is SGHRS and CDR2 is YFSETQ. The V and J genes are TRBV5-1 and TRBJ1-1; 9 nucleotides align to TRBD1. Sequencing input: peripheral blood. This clonotype was obtained from a human donor in a cohort sampled during active COVID-19. This CDR3 is CASSPADRGRTNTEAFF. CDR3 nucleotide sequence: TGCGCCAGCAGCCCAGCGGACAGGGGCAGAACGAACACTGAAGCTTTCTTT.